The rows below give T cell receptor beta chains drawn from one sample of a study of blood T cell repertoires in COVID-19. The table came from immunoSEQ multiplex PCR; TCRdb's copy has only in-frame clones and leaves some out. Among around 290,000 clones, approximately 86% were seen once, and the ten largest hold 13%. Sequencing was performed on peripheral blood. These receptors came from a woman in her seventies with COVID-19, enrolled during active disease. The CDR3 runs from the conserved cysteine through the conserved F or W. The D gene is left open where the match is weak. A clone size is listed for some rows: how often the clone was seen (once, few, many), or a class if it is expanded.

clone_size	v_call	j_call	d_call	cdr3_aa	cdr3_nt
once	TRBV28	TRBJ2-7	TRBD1	CASSSVDRGYEQYF	TGTGCCAGCAGTTCCGTTGACAGGGGTTACGAGCAGTACTTC
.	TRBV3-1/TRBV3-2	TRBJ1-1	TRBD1	CASSQGGTGGTEAFF	TGTGCCAGCAGCCAAGGGGGGACAGGGGGCACTGAAGCTTTCTTT
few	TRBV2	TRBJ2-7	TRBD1	CASSRGSYEQYF	TGTGCCAGTTCCAGGGGGTCCTACGAGCAGTACTTC
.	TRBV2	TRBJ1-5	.	CASKGQGDQPQHF	TGTGCCAGCAAGGGTCAGGGCGATCAGCCCCAGCATTTT
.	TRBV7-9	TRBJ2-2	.	CAIPTGGNTGELFF	TGTGCCATCCCGACAGGAGGAAACACCGGGGAGCTGTTTTTT
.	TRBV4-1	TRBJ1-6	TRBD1	CASSLTGVSPLHF	TGCGCCAGCAGCTTGACAGGGGTATCGCCCCTCCACTTT
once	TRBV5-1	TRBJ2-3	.	CASSSAGQAVDTQYF	TGCGCCAGCAGCAGCGCAGGCCAAGCGGTGGATACGCAGTATTTT
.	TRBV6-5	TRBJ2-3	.	CASTKGFTDTQYF	TGTGCCAGCACCAAGGGGTTTACAGATACGCAGTATTTT
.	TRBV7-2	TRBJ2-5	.	CASSVGGGRETQYF	TGTGCCAGCAGTGTAGGGGGGGGGCGAGAGACCCAGTACTTC
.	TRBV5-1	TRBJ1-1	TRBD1	CASRSRTGLSEAFF	TGCGCCAGCAGATCCCGGACAGGGTTATCTGAAGCTTTCTTT
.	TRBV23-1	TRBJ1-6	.	CASYGQVISYNSPLHF	TGCGCCAGCTATGGTCAGGTCATCTCCTATAATTCACCCCTCCACTTT
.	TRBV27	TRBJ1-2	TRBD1	CASSLSTGGSGYTF	TGTGCCAGCAGTTTGTCCACAGGGGGTAGTGGCTACACCTTC
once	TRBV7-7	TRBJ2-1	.	CASSLAIVPYNEQFF	TGTGCCAGCAGCTTAGCGATAGTTCCCTACAATGAGCAGTTCTTC
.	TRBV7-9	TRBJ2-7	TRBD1	CASSLGAGGQEQYF	TGTGCCAGCAGCTTAGGAGCAGGGGGCCAAGAGCAGTACTTC
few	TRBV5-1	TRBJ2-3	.	CASSLVQATDTQYF	TGCGCCAGCAGCTTGGTACAGGCCACAGATACGCAGTATTTT
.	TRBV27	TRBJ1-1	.	CASSDSTVQNTEAFF	TGTGCCAGCAGTGACTCGACTGTCCAGAACACTGAAGCTTTCTTT
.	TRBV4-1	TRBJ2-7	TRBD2	CASSRLTSGVRYEQYF	TGCGCCAGCAGCCGATTAACTAGCGGGGTGAGGTACGAGCAGTACTTC
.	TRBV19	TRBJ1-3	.	CASTKPTGHSGNTIYF	TGTGCCAGTACTAAACCAACAGGACACTCTGGAAACACCATATATTTT
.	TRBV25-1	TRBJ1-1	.	CASSERVDRSTEAFF	TGTGCCAGCAGTGAGAGGGTAGACAGGTCGACTGAAGCTTTCTTT
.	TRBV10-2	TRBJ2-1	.	CASSESGNEQFF	TGCGCCAGCAGTGAGTCCGGGAATGAGCAGTTCTTC
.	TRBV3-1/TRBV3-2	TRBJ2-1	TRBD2	CASSRTSGGPPERFF	TGTGCCAGCAGCCGAACTAGCGGGGGGCCACCTGAGAGGTTCTTC
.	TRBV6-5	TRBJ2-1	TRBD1	CASSTGGKGGEQFF	TGTGCCAGCAGTACAGGGGGTAAAGGGGGTGAGCAGTTCTTC
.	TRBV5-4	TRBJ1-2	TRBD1	CASTNSQGAGYTF	TGTGCCAGCACCAACTCCCAGGGGGCGGGCTACACCTTC
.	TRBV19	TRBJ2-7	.	CASSLRESYEQYF	TGTGCCAGTAGTTTGCGGGAATCCTACGAGCAGTACTTC
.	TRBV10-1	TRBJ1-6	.	CASSELPGQGPLHF	TGCGCCAGCAGTGAACTGCCAGGCCAGGGACCCCTCCACTTT
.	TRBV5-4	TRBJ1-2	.	CASSFEDSGYTF	TGTGCCAGCAGCTTTGAGGATTCTGGCTACACCTTC
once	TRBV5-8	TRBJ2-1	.	CASSLVYSNNEQFF	TGTGCCAGCAGCTTGGTTTACTCTAACAATGAGCAGTTCTTC
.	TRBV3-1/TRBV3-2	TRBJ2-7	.	CASSQVGRNYEQYF	TGTGCCAGCAGCCAAGTCGGTCGTAACTACGAGCAGTACTTC
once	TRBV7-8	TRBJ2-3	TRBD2	CASSPRTSGSRTDTQYF	TGTGCCAGCAGCCCCAGGACTAGCGGGAGTCGCACAGATACGCAGTATTTT
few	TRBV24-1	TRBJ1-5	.	CATTTAVAVKPQHF	TGTGCCACCACCACCGCGGTCGCTGTTAAGCCCCAGCATTTT
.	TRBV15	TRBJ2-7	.	CATSRAMGSLSYEQYF	TGTGCCACCAGCAGGGCTATGGGCTCCCTCTCCTACGAGCAGTACTTC
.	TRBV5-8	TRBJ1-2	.	CASSRGQGHGYTF	TGTGCCAGCAGCCGAGGCCAGGGACACGGCTACACCTTC
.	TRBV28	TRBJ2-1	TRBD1	CASRQTGTGGEQFF	TGTGCCAGCAGACAGACCGGGACAGGGGGGGAGCAGTTCTTC
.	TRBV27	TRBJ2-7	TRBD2	CASSSILISGVGYEQYF	TGTGCCAGCAGCTCGATCCTTATTAGCGGGGTGGGTTACGAGCAGTACTTC
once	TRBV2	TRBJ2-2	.	CASSGSIGELFF	TGTGCCAGCAGTGGGAGTATCGGGGAGCTGTTTTTT
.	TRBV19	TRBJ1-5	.	CASSTIGSGQPQHF	TGTGCCAGTAGTACGATAGGGTCGGGGCAGCCCCAGCATTTT
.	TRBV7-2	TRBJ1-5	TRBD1	CASSLAAGQIDQPQHF	TGTGCCAGCAGCTTAGCCGCGGGACAGATTGATCAGCCCCAGCATTTT
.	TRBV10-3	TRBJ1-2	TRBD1	CAISEGGQGAGYTF	TGTGCCATCAGTGAGGGGGGACAGGGGGCTGGCTACACCTTC
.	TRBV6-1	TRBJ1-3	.	CASSAGKGLVSGNTIYF	TGTGCCAGCAGTGCAGGGAAGGGACTCGTCTCTGGAAACACCATATATTTT
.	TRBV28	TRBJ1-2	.	CASSLSVLYGYTF	TGTGCCAGCAGTTTATCAGTCCTCTATGGCTACACCTTC
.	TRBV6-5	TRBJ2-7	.	CASIAGGWEQYF	TGTGCCAGCATCGCCGGGGGATGGGAGCAGTACTTC
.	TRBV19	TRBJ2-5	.	CASSMGHQETQYF	TGTGCCAGTAGTATGGGACATCAAGAGACCCAGTACTTC
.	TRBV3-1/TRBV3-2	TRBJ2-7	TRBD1	CASSQGTGSHEQYF	TGTGCCAGCAGCCAGGGGACAGGGAGCCACGAGCAGTACTTC
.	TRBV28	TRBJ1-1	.	CASIRRGTEAFF	TGTGCCAGCATCCGGCGAGGAACTGAAGCTTTCTTT
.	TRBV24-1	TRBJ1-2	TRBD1	CATSAPDRGPGYYGYTF	TGTGCCACCAGTGCTCCGGACAGGGGGCCTGGGTACTATGGCTACACCTTC
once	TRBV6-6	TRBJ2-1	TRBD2	CASSLLILAGGPGSYNEQFF	TGTGCCAGCAGCCTACTGATTCTAGCGGGGGGGCCAGGGTCCTACAATGAGCAGTTCTTC
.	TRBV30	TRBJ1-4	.	CAWSPRGEKLFF	TGTGCCTGGAGCCCCCGGGGGGAAAAACTGTTTTTT
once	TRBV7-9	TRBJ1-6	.	CASSLTMGGDYNSPLHF	TGTGCCAGCAGCTTAACGATGGGGGGGGATTATAATTCACCCCTCCACTTT
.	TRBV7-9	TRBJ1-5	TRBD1	CASSRGPGQGGNQPQHF	TGTGCCAGCAGCCGGGGGCCGGGACAGGGCGGCAATCAGCCCCAGCATTTT
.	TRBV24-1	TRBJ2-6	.	CATSDFFPSGANVLTF	TGTGCCACCAGTGATTTCTTCCCCTCTGGGGCCAACGTCCTGACTTTC
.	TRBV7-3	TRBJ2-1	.	CASSLGHLSYNEQFF	TGTGCCAGCAGCTTGGGACATCTCTCCTACAATGAGCAGTTCTTC
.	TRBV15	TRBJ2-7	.	CATSSTSVGGSYEQYF	TGTGCCACCAGCAGTACATCGGTAGGGGGTTCCTACGAGCAGTACTTC
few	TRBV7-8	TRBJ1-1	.	CASSFKAGNTEAFF	TGTGCCAGCAGCTTTAAGGCGGGGAACACTGAAGCTTTCTTT
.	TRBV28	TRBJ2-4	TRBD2	CASSLFIFSGGAGIQYF	TGTGCCAGCAGTTTATTCATCTTTAGCGGGGGGGCTGGCATTCAGTACTTC
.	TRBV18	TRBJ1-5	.	CASSPPGGGDQPQHF	TGTGCCAGCTCACCACCGGGGGGAGGAGACCAGCCCCAGCATTTT
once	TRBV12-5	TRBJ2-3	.	CASGLGGGTDTQYF	TGTGCTAGTGGTTTAGGAGGGGGCACAGATACGCAGTATTTT